A single T cell receptor beta chain is shown here with its context. The antigen remains undetermined. Every participating donor gave one draw, a heparinised blood sample averaging about 100 mL. In all sorted populations, purity surpassed 98%. The sample comes from a study of beta chain features in type 1 diabetes. About the research overall: The number of sorted cells examined across all samples was around 99 million. Study conclusions and caveats: Shortening of TCRB CDR3s, moderate but significant, appeared in all four CD4+ subsets of Type 1 diabetes patients.

The study reverse transcribed the entire isolated RNA, so it sequenced expressed TCRB transcripts. There were 3.4 million or so reads on average in the naive, central memory and regulatory T cell samples. Here immunoSEQ multiplex PCR was the method, and the copy in TCRdb shows in-frame clones only, minus some. The data show more than 250,000 clones, with 20% to 25% seen just once and over 0.01% held by the top ten. Source material: naive CD4+ T cells from blood. The sequence was collected from a woman aged 25 to 45 with type 1 diabetes.

The CDR3 region is CASRDISNYGYTF. CDR3 nucleotides: TGTGCCAGTAGGGACATAAGTAACTATGGCTACACCTTC. This chain links TRBV2 with TRBJ1-2; weak D call: TRBD1 (6 bases). Per germline, CDR1 SNHLY and CDR2 FYNNEI. The length of the CDR3 is 13 residues. Trimming cost V 9 bases and J 1 base, with 12 bases left between them. The full variable domain, with the rest looked up from reference TRBV2 and TRBJ1-2, is EPEVTQTPSHQVTQMGQEVILRCVPISNHLYFYWYRQILGQKVEFLVSFYNNEISEKSEIFDDQFSVERPDGSNFTLKIRSTKLEDSAMYFCASRDISNYGYTFGSGTRLTVV.